Below are 23 T cell receptor beta chains sequenced from a single sample in a study of cytomegalovirus exposure and HLA in healthy donors. The PCR used 60 Vbeta and 13 Jbeta primers. Clones were read by immunoSEQ multiplex PCR, and TCRdb kept only the in-frame ones, dropping some. This listing includes some 30,000 clones. Sequencing was performed on PBMCs. Receptors were obtained from a woman between 35 and 50 years old in good health and CMV-seropositive.

The J gene is TRBJ2-3, the V gene TRBV4-1; no firm D call. The CDR3 totals 13 residues. CDR1 and CDR2 (germline): MGHRA, YSYEKL. The V end lost 4 bases, the J end lost 5 bases, and 10 bases lay between the germline ends. CDR3 protein: CASSLQNGDTQYF. In DNA, the CDR3 is TGCGCCAGCAGCCTTCAGAATGGAGATACGCAGTATTTT.

The rearrangement joins TRBV10-3 to TRBJ2-2; TRBD2 matches at 7 bases. Germline values: CDR1 ENHRY, CDR2 SYGVKD. V gave up 7 bases and J gave up 6 bases; unmatched junction bases: 8. This CDR3 is built from 14 residues. This CDR3 is CAINTLGGPGELFF. The CDR3 bases are TGTGCCATCAACACCTTGGGAGGGCCCGGGGAGCTGTTTTTT.

The chain recombines TRBV7-9 with TRBJ1-3; D is undetermined. V lost 1 base and J 2 bases, leaving 6 bases between the germline ends. The CDR3 is made up of 14 amino acids. CDR1 SEHNR and CDR2 FQNEAQ come from the germline V gene (reference sequence). The DNA of the CDR3 is TGTGCCAGCAGCTTAGACAGCACTGGAAACACCATATATTTT. As protein: CASSLDSTGNTIYF.

The chain carries TRBV5-8 and TRBJ1-5; the D gene is possibly TRBD1 (5 bases). From germline, CDR1 is SGHTS and CDR2 YDEGEE. The CDR3 extends over 15 amino acids. Trimming took 4 bases from V and 1 from J, leaving 12 bases between them. CDR3 bases: TGTGCCAGCAGCGGCGGGACCGAAAGCAATCAGCCCCAGCATTTT. The encoded protein is CASSGGTESNQPQHF.

The chain is built from TRBV11-2 and TRBJ2-5; D ambiguous. The CDR3 has 16 amino acids. The V end lost 4 bases, the J end lost 7 bases, and 22 bases lay between the germline ends. The V gene's germline CDR1 is SGHAT and CDR2 FQNNGV. This CDR3 is CASSSAAPTHLWTQYF. Here the CDR3 DNA reads TGTGCCAGCAGCTCAGCTGCACCGACACATCTCTGGACCCAGTACTTC.

The chain joins TRBV9 to TRBJ2-3; the match to TRBD2 covers 9 bases. Germline trimming cut 3 bases from V and 6 bases from J; bases unmatched to any gene: 8. This CDR3 is built from 15 residues. Per the germline V gene, CDR1 is SGDLS and CDR2 is YYNGEE. Here the CDR3 reads CASSAISGSGDTQYF. As DNA, the CDR3 is TGTGCCAGCAGCGCGATTAGCGGGAGTGGGGATACGCAGTATTTT.

The chain recombines TRBV18 with TRBJ2-1; the match to TRBD2 covers 11 bases. The germline gives CDR1 KGHSH, CDR2 LQKENI. CDR3 length: 17 residues. V trimming: 4 bases; J trimming: 7 bases; junction bases outside the gene matches: 12. The CDR3 region is CASSLQTSGSIGNEQFF. The CDR3 DNA follows: TGTGCCAGCTCACTACAAACTAGCGGGAGTATCGGGAATGAGCAGTTCTTC.

To note about this clone: An end of the junction does not agree with germline; a read error may underlie this. The chain carries TRBV27 and TRBJ2-1; D perhaps matches TRBD2 (5 bases). The germline CDR1 and CDR2 sequences are MNHEY and SMNVEV (reference sequence). CDR3 length: 14 residues. The CDR3 sequence: CASSRESSDNEQFF. CDR3 DNA sequence: TGTGCCAGCAGTCGGGAAAGCTCCGACAATGAGCAGTTCTTC.

In the case of this clone: Mismatch with germline at one junction end may stem from a read error. This chain links TRBV10-3 with TRBJ2-5; D is perhaps TRBD2 (5 bases). From germline, CDR1 is ENHRY and CDR2 SYGVKD. This CDR3 comprises 14 residues. The CDR3 DNA reads as TGTGCCATCAGTGAGTCGTGGGGTGGGGAGAACCAGTACTTC. This gives the protein CAISESWGGENQYF.

The chain joins TRBV7-9 to TRBJ1-1; D unclear. V lost 2 bases and J 0 bases, leaving 10 bases between the germline ends. CDR3 size: 15 residues. CDR1 is SEHNR and CDR2 is FQNEAQ in the germline V gene (reference sequence). CDR3 nucleotides: TGTGCCAGCAGCTTATTTCTGGGCGTGAACACTGAAGCTTTCTTT. This translates into CASSLFLGVNTEAFF.

The chain couples TRBV16 to TRBJ1-5; D is perhaps TRBD1 (5 bases). Between the trimmed V and J ends, which lost 1 base and 7 bases, there was a span of 11 bases. The germline CDR1 and CDR2 sequences are KGHSY and FQNENV. This CDR3 has 14 amino acids. The CDR3 region is CASSQYQGYQPQHF. The CDR3 DNA reads TGTGCCAGCAGCCAATACCAGGGTTACCAGCCCCAGCATTTT.

V and J are TRBV5-6 and TRBJ2-3, with a tentative D call TRBD2 (6 bases). V was shortened by 2 bases and J by 4 bases, with 23 bases between the two germline ends. Germline assignment: CDR1 SGHDT and CDR2 YYEEEE. This CDR3 spans 18 amino acids. The CDR3 region is CASSFTPGFREPPDTQYF. In DNA, the CDR3 is TGTGCCAGCAGCTTTACCCCGGGCTTCCGGGAGCCGCCAGATACGCAGTATTTT.

The chain has TRBV5-8 and TRBJ1-5; no clear D. The CDR3 covers 15 residues. In germline, CDR1 is SGHTS, CDR2 YDEGEE. The V and J ends lost 4 bases and 0 bases respectively, with 11 bases between them. The chain's CDR3 is CASSKDILSNQPQHF. The CDR3 DNA sequence: TGTGCCAGCAGCAAAGACATACTTAGCAATCAGCCCCAGCATTTT.

The chain links TRBV4-1 to TRBJ2-1, with D tentatively TRBD2 (6 bases). Deletions cut 2 bases from V and 2 bases from J, with 13 bases between. Germline V lookup: CDR1 MGHRA, CDR2 YSYEKL. The CDR3 is 16 amino acids. This CDR3 reads CASSQRRAGPYNEQFF. The CDR3 nucleotides are TGCGCCAGCAGCCAAAGGAGGGCGGGACCCTACAATGAGCAGTTCTTC.

The rearrangement uses TRBV7-9 and TRBJ2-7, with D unclear. This CDR3 spans 14 amino acids. CDR1 SEHNR and CDR2 FQNEAQ come from the germline V gene (reference sequence). V lost 5 bases, J lost 1 base, and 12 bases lay in between. CDR3 coding DNA: TGTGCCAGCAGCCCGCCGATGCGGTCCTACGAGCAGTACTTC. Residues: CASSPPMRSYEQYF.

The V call is TRBV7-2, the J call TRBJ1-5; D is undetermined. From germline, CDR1 is SGHTA and CDR2 FQGNSA. Trimming cost V 5 bases and J 0 bases, with 5 bases left between them. The CDR3 spans 13 residues. The CDR3 sequence is CASSINSNQPQHF. The CDR3, as DNA: TGTGCCAGCAGCATCAATAGCAATCAGCCCCAGCATTTT.

This chain uses TRBV5-6 with TRBJ2-3; 8 bases map to TRBD1. The CDR3 covers 14 residues. Germline assignment: CDR1 SGHDT and CDR2 YYEEEE. V was pared by 5 bases and J by 4 bases, with 6 bases of the junction left unmatched. As DNA, the CDR3 is TGTGCCAGCAGTGGACAGGGCGGGGCAGATACGCAGTATTTT. Translated: CASSGQGGADTQYF.

The V gene is TRBV28, the J gene TRBJ1-1; TRBD1 matches at 7 bases. With 9 bases clipped from V and 4 bases from J, the junction kept 5 bases outside the gene matches. Per the germline V gene, CDR1 is MDHEN and CDR2 is SYDVKM. This CDR3 is 12 amino acids long. The CDR3 loop is CASYRGITEAFF. The CDR3 nucleotides read TGTGCCAGTTACAGGGGAATCACTGAAGCTTTCTTT.

The chain uses TRBV5-4 and TRBJ1-2; D is undetermined. The CDR3 runs 13 residues. V lost 2 bases and J lost 5, with 10 bases in between. The germline V gene encodes CDR1 SGHNT and CDR2 YYREEE (reference sequence). The CDR3 region is CASSFGETYGYTF. The DNA for the CDR3 is TGTGCCAGCAGCTTTGGGGAGACATATGGCTACACCTTC.

CDR3 sequence: CASSPPGTAYGYTF. In nucleotides, the CDR3 is TGTGCCAGCAGTCCCCCTGGGACAGCCTATGGCTACACCTTC. The rearrangement links TRBV28 to TRBJ1-2, with TRBD1 matching over 7 bases. Germline CDR1 reads MDHEN; CDR2 reads SYDVKM. V dropped 5 bases and J dropped 4; count of bases not matched to a gene: 7. CDR3 length: 14 residues.

Comments on this clone: The junction departs from the called germline gene at one end, perhaps through a read error. The rearrangement joins TRBV30 to TRBJ2-5; tentative D call: TRBD2 (6 bases). This CDR3 contains 15 residues. Germline CDR1 GTSNPN, CDR2 SVGIG (reference sequence). The CDR3, as DNA: TGTGCCGGGAGTGCGGGACTTATGTACCAAGAGACCCAGTACTTC. It is translated as CAGSAGLMYQETQYF. The full variable domain, rest sourced from reference TRBV30 and TRBJ2-5, is SQTIHQWPATLVQPVGSPLSLECTVEGTSNPNLYWYRQAAGRGLQLLFYSVGIGQISSEVPQNLSASRPQDRQFILSSKKLLLSDSGFYLCAGSAGLMYQETQYFGPGTRLLVL.

The chain is built from TRBV27 and TRBJ1-2; D is unresolved. The CDR3 covers 15 residues. V was pared by 0 bases and J by 4 bases, with 12 bases between. Germline assignment: CDR1 MNHEY and CDR2 SMNVEV (reference sequence). The CDR3 region is CASSLSGRVGYGYTF. The CDR3 coding sequence is TGTGCCAGCAGTTTATCTGGTCGGGTTGGCTATGGCTACACCTTC.

The chain uses TRBV6-1 and TRBJ2-5, with 8 nucleotides matching TRBD1. V shed 3 bases, J shed 5 bases, and the junction held 11 bases outside the gene matches. CDR1 is MNHNS and CDR2 is SASEGT in the germline V gene. This CDR3 has 16 amino acids. DNA of the CDR3: TGTGCCAGCAGTGATCTTGACAGGGGCTTAGGGGAGACCCAGTACTTC. Protein product: CASSDLDRGLGETQYF.